This T cell receptor beta chain emerged from a study of metastatic and nonmetastatic thyroid tumors. Study information: Repertoire comparisons spanned blood and tumor or nodule tissue from malignant and benign thyroid patients.

The CDR3 contains 20 residues. V lost 0 bases and J 3 bases, leaving 30 bases between the germline ends. Germline CDR1 and CDR2: DFQATT and SNEGSKA (reference sequence). Concerning this clone: Its antigen is currently unknown.

Notes on the study in general: Reportedly, malignant thyroid tumors had significantly higher TCR beta diversity than benign nodules, in blood and tumor.

The entire patient cohort was treatment-naive prior to thyroid surgery. TCRdb reprocessed the PCR reads using MiXCR. The sample lists 17,000 or so clones, roughly 24% seen once, with about 16% in the top ten. V and J are TRBV20-1 and TRBJ2-7; a weak D match, TRBD2 (6 bases). Material for sequencing was adjacent normal tissue. This clonotype was obtained from a female donor with papillary thyroid cancer or a benign thyroid nodule (not recorded which). Some clones in this sample may be carry-over from other donors' samples. CDR3 amino acids: CSARDRESIWEPGRHYEQYF. CDR3 bases: TGCAGTGCTAGAGATCGGGAGTCCATTTGGGAACCGGGACGGCACTACGAGCAGTACTTC.